One and the same sample provided the 13 T cell receptor beta chains below, sequenced in a study of T-cell reconstitution after alpha-beta-depleted transplantation in children. Unique molecular identifiers were incorporated during preparation of the TCRbeta library. TCRdb analysed the PCR reads with MiXCR anew, one entry per CDR3 protein. This sample has some 180,000 distinct CDR3 sequences, with 5.5% to 7% found just once. The source material was PBMCs, sampled before TCRalphabeta/CD19-depleted stem cell transplant. These receptors came from a boy younger than 10 with acute lymphoblastic leukemia, due to receive a stem cell transplant.

This clonotype was seen repeatedly, ten times or more. V is TRBV20-1 and J is TRBJ2-5; D gene ambiguous. Trimming left V 0 bases short and J 4 bases short, with 15 bases between. Germline CDR1 and CDR2: DFQATT and SNEGSKA (reference sequence). The CDR3 is 15 amino acids. CDR3 coding DNA: TGCAGTGCTAGAGAAATTTCCGTAGGTCCAGAGACCCAGTACTTC. Its translation: CSAREISVGPETQYF.

The sample holds many counts of this clonotype. The gene calls are TRBV29-1 and TRBJ1-1; weak D call: TRBD1 (5 bases). Between the trimmed V and J ends, which lost 5 bases and 3 bases, there was a span of 10 bases. Germline V gives CDR1 SQVTM, CDR2 ANQGSEA. The CDR3 length is 12 residues. CDR3 sequence reads: CSVYDRDTEAFF. The CDR3 DNA follows: TGCAGCGTTTACGACAGAGACACTGAAGCTTTCTTT.

In its sample, this clonotype was seen many times. J is TRBJ2-1 and V is TRBV18; D is unclear. The CDR3 is made up of 12 amino acids. Per germline, CDR1 KGHSH and CDR2 LQKENI. Trimming cost V 3 bases and J 4 bases, with 4 bases left between them. This CDR3 reads CASSPGYNEQFF. The CDR3 region has the DNA TGTGCCAGCTCACCCGGGTACAATGAGCAGTTCTTC. The full variable domain, with the rest looked up from reference TRBV18 and TRBJ2-1, is NAGVMQNPRHLVRRRGQEARLRCSPMKGHSHVYWYRQLPEEGLKFMVYLQKENIIDESGMPKERFSAEFPKEGPSILRIQQVVRGDSAAYFCASSPGYNEQFFGPGTRLTVL.

This clonotype showed up many times. The chain employs TRBV18 and TRBJ2-3; D unresolved. CDR1 and CDR2 (germline): KGHSH, LQKENI. Trimming cost V 2 bases and J 6 bases, with 24 bases left between them. This CDR3 contains 18 residues. This chain's CDR3 is CASSPLIKRTDGSDTQYF. CDR3 in DNA: TGTGCCAGCTCACCATTAATAAAAAGGACGGATGGTTCGGATACGCAGTATTTT.

Many counts were recorded for this clonotype. The rearrangement links TRBV6-4 to TRBJ2-3; 7 bases map to TRBD1. Germline CDR1 reads MRHNA; CDR2 reads SNTAGT. This CDR3 is 15 amino acids long. V trimming: 0 bases; J trimming: 4 bases; junction bases outside the gene matches: 4. The CDR3 loop reads CASSDSAGGADTQYF. The CDR3 bases are TGTGCCAGCAGTGACTCCGCAGGGGGTGCAGATACGCAGTATTTT.

This clonotype has only a few counts. The chain employs TRBV6-1 and TRBJ2-7; 7 bases are a match to TRBD2. The V gene end was trimmed by 6 bases and the J gene end by 0 bases; junction bases not matched to a gene: 14. Germline V gene data show CDR1 as MNHNS and CDR2 as SASEGT. This CDR3 has 17 amino acids. CDR3 DNA: TGTGCCAGCAGCCCTCCGAGCTGGAGCGGGGTCTCCTACGAGCAGTACTTC. Amino acids: CASSPPSWSGVSYEQYF.

This clonotype appeared many times. The chain recombines TRBV27 with TRBJ2-1, with TRBD2 matching 10 bases. Germline CDR1 and CDR2: MNHEY and SMNVEV (reference sequence). Losses at the gene ends were 2 bases for V and 9 bases for J; bases not matched to a gene: 7. The length of the CDR3 is 15 residues. The CDR3 nucleotides are TGTGCCAGCAGTTTACTAGCGGGGGTCCCCGGTGAGCAGTTCTTC. It translates to CASSLLAGVPGEQFF.

This clonotype has ten or more counts. The rearrangement joins TRBV29-1 to TRBJ2-7; 8 nucleotides align to TRBD1. The CDR3 is 13 residues long. The J segment lost 3 bases and the V segment lost 4 bases, leaving 5 bases of the junction unmatched. CDR1 and CDR2 (germline): SQVTM, ANQGSEA. CDR3 region: CSVVPQGGYEQYF. The CDR3 bases are TGCAGCGTTGTACCACAGGGGGGCTACGAGCAGTACTTC.

Many counts were recorded for this clonotype. The chain has TRBV7-8 and TRBJ1-1, with no clear D. V was pared by 2 bases and J by 0 bases, with 7 bases between. The CDR3 spans 14 residues. Germline-derived CDR1 and CDR2 are SGHVS and FQNEAQ. CDR3 coding DNA: TGTGCCAGCAGCTTACTAAGATTGAACACTGAAGCTTTCTTT. It is translated as CASSLLRLNTEAFF.

This chain connects TRBV5-1 to TRBJ2-3, with a weak D call TRBD1 (6 bases). The CDR3 loop spans 14 amino acids. Trimming cost V 5 bases and J 3 bases, with 13 bases left between them. Germline CDR1 reads SGHRS; CDR2 reads YFSETQ. CDR3 sequence reads: CASSQPRGTDTQYF. As DNA, the CDR3 is TGCGCCAGCAGTCAACCTAGGGGGACAGATACGCAGTATTTT.

The table lists this clonotype with many counts. The chain employs TRBV28 and TRBJ2-7; D is unclear. With 3 bases removed from V and 4 bases from J, the gap between germline ends came to 4 bases. Germline CDR1 MDHEN, CDR2 SYDVKM. The CDR3 length is 11 residues. The CDR3 DNA reads as TGTGCCAGCAGTTTTCGGTACGAGCAGTACTTC. Encoded protein: CASSFRYEQYF.

At least ten counts were recorded for this clonotype. The chain links TRBV7-2 to TRBJ1-1; no reliable D call. The CDR3 runs 16 residues. CDR1 is SGHTA, CDR2 FQGNSA, per germline. V was cut by 2 bases and J by 1 base, with 14 bases left in between. The CDR3: CASSLRRFQQNTEAFF. The DNA of the CDR3 is TGTGCCAGCAGCTTAAGGAGGTTCCAACAGAACACTGAAGCTTTCTTT.

The table lists this clonotype with many counts. The chain combines TRBV5-5 with TRBJ2-2, with 7 bases lining up with TRBD2. The length of the CDR3 is 14 residues. Per germline, CDR1 SGHKS and CDR2 YYEKEE (reference sequence). V shed 6 bases and J 4 bases; nucleotides not matched to a gene: 6. The CDR3: CASTLGGTTGELFF. The CDR3 region has the DNA TGTGCCAGCACCCTGGGGGGGACCACCGGGGAGCTGTTTTTT.